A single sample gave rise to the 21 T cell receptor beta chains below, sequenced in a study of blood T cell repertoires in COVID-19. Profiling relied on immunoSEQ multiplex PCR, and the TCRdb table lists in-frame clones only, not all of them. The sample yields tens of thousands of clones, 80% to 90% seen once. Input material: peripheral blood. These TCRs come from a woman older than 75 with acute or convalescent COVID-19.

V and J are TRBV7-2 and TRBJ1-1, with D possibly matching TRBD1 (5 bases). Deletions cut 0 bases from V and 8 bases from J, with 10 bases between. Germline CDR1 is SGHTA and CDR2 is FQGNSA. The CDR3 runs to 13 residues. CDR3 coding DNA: TGTGCCAGCAGCTTAGCGGGCGGGGGGGAAGCTTTCTTT. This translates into CASSLAGGGEAFF.

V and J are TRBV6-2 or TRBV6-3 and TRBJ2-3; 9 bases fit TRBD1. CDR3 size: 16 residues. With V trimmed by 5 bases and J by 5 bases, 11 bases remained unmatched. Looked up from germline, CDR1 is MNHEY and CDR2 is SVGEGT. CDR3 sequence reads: CASSPGTGHQRDTQYF. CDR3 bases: TGTGCCAGCAGTCCAGGGACAGGGCACCAGCGAGATACGCAGTATTTT.

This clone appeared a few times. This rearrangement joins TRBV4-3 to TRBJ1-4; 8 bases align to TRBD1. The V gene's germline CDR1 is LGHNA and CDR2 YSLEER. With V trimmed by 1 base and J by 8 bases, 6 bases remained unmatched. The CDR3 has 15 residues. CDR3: CASSQAQGAPEKLFF. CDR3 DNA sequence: TGCGCCAGCAGCCAAGCCCAGGGGGCGCCGGAAAAACTGTTTTTT.

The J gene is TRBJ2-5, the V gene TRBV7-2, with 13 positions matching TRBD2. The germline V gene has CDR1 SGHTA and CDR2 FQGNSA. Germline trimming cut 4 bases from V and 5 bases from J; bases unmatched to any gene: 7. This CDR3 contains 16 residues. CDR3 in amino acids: CASSSRLAGGRETQYF. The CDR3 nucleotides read TGTGCCAGCAGCTCGCGACTAGCGGGGGGCCGGGAGACCCAGTACTTC.

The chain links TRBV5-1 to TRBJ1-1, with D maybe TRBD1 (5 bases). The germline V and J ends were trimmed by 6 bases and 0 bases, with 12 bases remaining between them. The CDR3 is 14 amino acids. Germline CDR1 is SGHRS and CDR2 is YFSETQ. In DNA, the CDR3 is TGCGCCAGCAACCCGACAGCCATGAACACTGAAGCTTTCTTT. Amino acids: CASNPTAMNTEAFF. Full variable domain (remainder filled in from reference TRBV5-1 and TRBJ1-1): KAGVTQTPRYLIKTRGQQVTLSCSPISGHRSVSWYQQTPGQGLQFLFEYFSETQRNKGNFPGRFSGRQFSNSRSEMNVSTLELGDSALYLCASNPTAMNTEAFFGQGTRLTVV.

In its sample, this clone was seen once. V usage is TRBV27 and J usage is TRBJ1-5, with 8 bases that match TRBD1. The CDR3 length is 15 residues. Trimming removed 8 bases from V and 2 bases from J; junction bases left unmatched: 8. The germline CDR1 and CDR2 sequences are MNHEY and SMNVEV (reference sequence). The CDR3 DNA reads TGTGCCAGCGGCCGGACAGGGTTTGGCAATCAGCCCCAGCATTTT. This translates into CASGRTGFGNQPQHF.

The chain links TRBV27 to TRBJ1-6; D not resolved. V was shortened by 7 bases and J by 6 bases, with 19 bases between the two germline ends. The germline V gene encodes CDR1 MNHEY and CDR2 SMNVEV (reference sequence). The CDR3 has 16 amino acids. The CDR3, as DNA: TGTGCCAGCAAGCACCAAAAGACTAATATTAATTCACCCCTCCACTTT. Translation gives CASKHQKTNINSPLHF.

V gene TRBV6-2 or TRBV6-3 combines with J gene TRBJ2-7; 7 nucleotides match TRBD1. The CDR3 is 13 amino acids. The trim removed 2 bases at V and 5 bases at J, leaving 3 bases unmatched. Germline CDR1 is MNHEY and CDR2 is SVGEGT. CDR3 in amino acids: CASSYRGPDEQYF. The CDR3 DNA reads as TGTGCCAGCAGTTACAGGGGGCCCGACGAGCAGTACTTC.

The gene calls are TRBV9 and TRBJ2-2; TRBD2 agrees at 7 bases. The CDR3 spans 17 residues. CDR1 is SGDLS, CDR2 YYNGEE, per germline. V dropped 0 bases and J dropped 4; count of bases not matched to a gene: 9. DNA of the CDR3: TGTGCCAGCAGCGTAGACAACGGCGGGGGAGTCACCGGGGAGCTGTTTTTT. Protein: CASSVDNGGGVTGELFF.

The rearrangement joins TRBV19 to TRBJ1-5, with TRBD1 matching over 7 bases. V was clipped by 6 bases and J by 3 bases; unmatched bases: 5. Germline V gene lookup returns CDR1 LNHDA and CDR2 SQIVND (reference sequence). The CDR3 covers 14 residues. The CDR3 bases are TGTGCCAGTAGGGAGGGGGCAAACAATCAGCCCCAGCATTTT. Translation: CASREGANNQPQHF.

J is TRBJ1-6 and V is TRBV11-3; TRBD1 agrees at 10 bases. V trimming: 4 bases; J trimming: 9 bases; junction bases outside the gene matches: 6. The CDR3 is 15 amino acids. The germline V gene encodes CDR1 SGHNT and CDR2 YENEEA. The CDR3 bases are TGTGCCAGCAGCTCAGGACAGGGGGGAAGTTCACCCCTCCACTTT. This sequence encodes CASSSGQGGSSPLHF.

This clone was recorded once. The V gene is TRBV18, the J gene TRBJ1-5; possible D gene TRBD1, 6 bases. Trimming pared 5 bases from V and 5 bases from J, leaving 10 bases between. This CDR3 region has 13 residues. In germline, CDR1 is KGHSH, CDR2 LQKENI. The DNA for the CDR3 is TGTGCCAGCTCAACAGGGTTGGATCAGCCCCAGCATTTT. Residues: CASSTGLDQPQHF. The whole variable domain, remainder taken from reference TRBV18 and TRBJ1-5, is NAGVMQNPRHLVRRRGQEARLRCSPMKGHSHVYWYRQLPEEGLKFMVYLQKENIIDESGMPKERFSAEFPKEGPSILRIQQVVRGDSAAYFCASSTGLDQPQHFGDGTRLSIL.

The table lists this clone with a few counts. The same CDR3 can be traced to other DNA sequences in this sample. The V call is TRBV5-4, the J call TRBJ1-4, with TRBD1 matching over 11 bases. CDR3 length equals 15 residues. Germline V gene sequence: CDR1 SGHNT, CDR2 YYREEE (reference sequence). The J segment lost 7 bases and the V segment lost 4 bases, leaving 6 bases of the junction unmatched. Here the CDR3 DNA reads TGTGCCAGCAGCCTGCCGGGACAGGGGGGTGAAAAACTGTTTTTT. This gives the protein CASSLPGQGGEKLFF.

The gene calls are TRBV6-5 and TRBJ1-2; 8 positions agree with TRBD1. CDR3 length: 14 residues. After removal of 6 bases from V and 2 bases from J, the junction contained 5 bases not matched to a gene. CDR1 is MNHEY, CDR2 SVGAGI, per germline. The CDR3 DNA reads TGTGCCAGCAGACCAGGGGACAGGAACTATGGCTACACCTTC. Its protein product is CASRPGDRNYGYTF.

The DNA of the CDR3 is TGTGCCTGGAGTGTACTCGGTTCTAACCCCCAGCATTTT. Its protein is CAWSVLGSNPQHF. V usage is TRBV30 and J usage is TRBJ1-5; D uncertain. Germline values: CDR1 GTSNPN, CDR2 SVGIG (reference sequence). V dropped 0 bases and J dropped 10 bases, with 13 bases sitting between them. This CDR3 spans 13 amino acids.

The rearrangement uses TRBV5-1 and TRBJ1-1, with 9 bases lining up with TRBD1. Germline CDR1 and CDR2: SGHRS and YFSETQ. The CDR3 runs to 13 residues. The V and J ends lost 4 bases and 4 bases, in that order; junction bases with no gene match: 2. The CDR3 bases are TGCGCCAGCAGCAGGGACAGGGCCACTGAAGCTTTCTTT. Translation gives CASSRDRATEAFF.

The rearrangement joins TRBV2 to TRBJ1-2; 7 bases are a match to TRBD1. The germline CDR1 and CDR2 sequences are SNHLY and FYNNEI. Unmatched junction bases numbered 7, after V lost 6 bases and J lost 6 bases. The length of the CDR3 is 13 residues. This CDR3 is CASSVLTGNGYTF. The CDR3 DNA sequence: TGTGCCAGCAGCGTTTTGACAGGGAATGGCTACACCTTC.

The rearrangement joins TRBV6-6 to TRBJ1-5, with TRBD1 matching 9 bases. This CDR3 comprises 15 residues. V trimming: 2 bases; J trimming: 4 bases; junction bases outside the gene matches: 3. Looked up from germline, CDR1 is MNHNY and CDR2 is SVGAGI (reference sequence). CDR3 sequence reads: CASSYRGQGNQPQHF. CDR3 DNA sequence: TGTGCCAGCAGTTACCGGGGACAGGGAAATCAGCCCCAGCATTTT.

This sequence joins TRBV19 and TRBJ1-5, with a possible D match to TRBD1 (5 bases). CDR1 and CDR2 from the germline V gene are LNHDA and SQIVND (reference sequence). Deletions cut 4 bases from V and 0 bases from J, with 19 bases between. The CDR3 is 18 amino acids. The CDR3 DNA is TGTGCCAGTAGTAACAGGTTTTTAGACGGTTATAGCAATCAGCCCCAGCATTTT. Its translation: CASSNRFLDGYSNQPQHF.

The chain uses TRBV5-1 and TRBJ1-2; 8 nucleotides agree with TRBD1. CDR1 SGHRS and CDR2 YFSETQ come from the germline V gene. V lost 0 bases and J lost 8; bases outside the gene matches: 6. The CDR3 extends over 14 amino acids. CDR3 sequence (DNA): TGCGCCAGCAGCTTGGGTCAGGGGGCTTGGGGCTACACCTTC. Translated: CASSLGQGAWGYTF.

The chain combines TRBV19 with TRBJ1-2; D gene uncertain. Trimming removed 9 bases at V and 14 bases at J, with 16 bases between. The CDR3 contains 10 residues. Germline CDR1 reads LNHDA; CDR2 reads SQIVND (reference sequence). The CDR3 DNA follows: TGTGCCAGCCCCCAGCAGGTCTATACCTTC. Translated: CASPQQVYTF.